The 30 T cell receptor beta chains below were found in one sample sequenced in a study of OX40 agonist ivuxolimab in advanced cancers. Produced via immunoSEQ multiplex PCR; TCRdb's table is partial and in-frame only. The sample consists of tens of thousands of clones, approximately 91% of them appearing once. Specimen: CD4+ or CD8+ T cells sorted from blood, collected in a trial of the OX40 agonist ivuxolimab. The receptors come from an adult with an advanced solid tumor such as melanoma, head and neck, liver or kidney cancer.

The J gene is TRBJ2-5, the V gene TRBV27; 11 positions agree with TRBD1. Germline CDR1 is MNHEY and CDR2 is SMNVEV (reference sequence). The CDR3 runs 14 residues. Germline trimming cut 8 bases from V and 5 bases from J; bases unmatched to any gene: 7. CDR3 residues: CASHGTGGEETQYF. For the CDR3, the DNA is TGTGCCAGCCACGGGACAGGGGGTGAGGAGACCCAGTACTTC.

The CDR3 nucleotides are TGCGCCAGCAGCCAGAGACCGGGACAATTATACGAGCAGTACTTC. Protein product: CASSQRPGQLYEQYF. The chain combines TRBV4-3 with TRBJ2-7; tentative D call: TRBD1 (6 bases). CDR3 length: 15 residues. The V gene's germline CDR1 is LGHNA and CDR2 YSLEER. V lost 3 bases to trimming and J lost 4 bases, with 16 bases between them.

The rearrangement links TRBV4-1 to TRBJ2-3; D might be TRBD2 (6 bases). Trimming removed 0 bases at V and 5 bases at J, with 12 bases between. The CDR3 contains 15 residues. Germline CDR1 MGHRA, CDR2 YSYEKL. The CDR3 nucleotides are TGCGCCAGCAGCCAAGATTGGCGGGGTTTAGATACGCAGTATTTT. Translating gives CASSQDWRGLDTQYF.

The gene calls are TRBV6-5 and TRBJ1-2; D unresolved. The germline V gene encodes CDR1 MNHEY and CDR2 SVGAGI. CDR3 length: 12 residues. V was cut by 4 bases and J by 7 bases, with 10 bases left in between. CDR3: CASSSLPGGYTF. The DNA for the CDR3 is TGTGCCAGCAGTTCCCTCCCAGGTGGCTACACCTTC.

The chain couples TRBV19 to TRBJ1-1; 7 nucleotides match TRBD1. The J segment lost 5 bases and the V segment lost 11 bases, leaving 11 bases of the junction unmatched. CDR3 size: 13 residues. The V gene's germline CDR1 is LNHDA and CDR2 SQIVND (reference sequence). CDR3 amino acids: CASLDRVVTEAFF. CDR3 coding DNA: TGTGCCTCTCTAGACAGGGTCGTGACTGAAGCTTTCTTT.

The chain links TRBV13 to TRBJ1-2; D uncertain. The CDR3 is made up of 12 amino acids. V dropped 0 bases and J dropped 7 bases, with 6 bases sitting between them. Looked up from germline, CDR1 is PRHDT and CDR2 is FYEKMQ (reference sequence). CDR3 protein: CASSLGGAGYTF. DNA for the CDR3: TGTGCCAGCAGCTTAGGCGGCGCTGGCTACACCTTC.

V usage is TRBV6-6 and J usage is TRBJ2-1, with unresolved D. Germline V gene data show CDR1 as MNHNY and CDR2 as SVGAGI (reference sequence). With 5 bases removed from V and 9 bases from J, the gap between germline ends came to 8 bases. The CDR3 is 11 amino acids. As DNA, the CDR3 is TGTGCCAGCAGTGGGTGGGGTGAGCAGTTCTTC. Amino acid sequence: CASSGWGEQFF.

The rearrangement joins TRBV25-1 to TRBJ2-3; D gene unclear. Germline assignment: CDR1 MGHDK and CDR2 SYGVNS. The CDR3 length is 13 residues. V dropped 2 bases and J dropped 4 bases, with 7 bases sitting between them. In nucleotides, the CDR3 is TGTGCCAGCAGTGAAATTGGGGCAGATACGCAGTATTTT. Translated: CASSEIGADTQYF.

This clone has more than one count but fewer than ten. The rearrangement links TRBV15 to TRBJ2-5; D not resolved. Trimming took off 0 bases at V and 14 bases at J, with 16 bases between the two ends. The CDR3 length is 13 residues. Germline loops: CDR1 LNHNV, CDR2 YYDKDF (reference sequence). CDR3 DNA: TGTGCCACCAGCAGAGATTTGGTTCTCGCCACTTACTTC. Translating it yields CATSRDLVLATYF.

The chain carries TRBV28 and TRBJ2-7, with TRBD2 as a possible D gene (5 bases). CDR3 length: 13 residues. V was pared by 8 bases and J by 0 bases, with 11 bases between. Germline V gene lookup returns CDR1 MDHEN and CDR2 SYDVKM. CDR3 sequence: CASLEGNSYEQYF. The CDR3 region has the DNA TGTGCCAGCCTCGAGGGAAACTCCTACGAGCAGTACTTC.

The rearrangement uses TRBV5-5 and TRBJ1-1, with 8 bases matching TRBD1. This CDR3 is built from 14 residues. CDR1 is SGHKS, CDR2 YYEKEE, per germline (reference sequence). The ends lost 0 bases at V and 6 bases at J; junction bases unmatched: 4. CDR3 amino acids: CASSLVAGGPEAFF. CDR3 nucleotide sequence: TGTGCCAGCAGCTTGGTGGCAGGGGGCCCTGAAGCTTTCTTT.

The rearrangement links TRBV7-9 to TRBJ2-1; 14 bases map to TRBD2. V was clipped by 1 base and J by 3 bases; unmatched bases: 5. The CDR3 extends over 18 amino acids. Germline V gene data show CDR1 as SEHNR and CDR2 as FQNEAQ (reference sequence). This CDR3 reads CASSLGPGLAGVYNEQFF. CDR3 DNA: TGTGCCAGCAGCTTAGGGCCGGGACTAGCGGGAGTCTACAATGAGCAGTTCTTC. Full variable domain (outside the CDR3, taken from reference TRBV7-9 and TRBJ2-1): DTGVSQNPRHKITKRGQNVTFRCDPISEHNRLYWYRQTLGQGPEFLTYFQNEAQLEKSRLLSDRFSAERPKGSFSTLEIQRTEQGDSAMYLCASSLGPGLAGVYNEQFFGPGTRLTVL.

The rearrangement links TRBV5-6 to TRBJ1-4, with TRBD1 as a possible D gene (6 bases). Germline V gives CDR1 SGHDT, CDR2 YYEEEE. V gave up 3 bases and J gave up 7 bases, with 19 bases separating them. The CDR3 totals 16 residues. The CDR3 is CASSWGFTGSGEKLFF. CDR3 bases: TGTGCCAGCAGCTGGGGGTTTACAGGGAGCGGTGAAAAACTGTTTTTT.

This chain joins TRBV28 and TRBJ1-5; unclear D gene. This CDR3 has 19 amino acids. The V end lost 1 base, the J end lost 0 bases, and 19 bases lay between the germline ends. Per the germline V gene, CDR1 is MDHEN and CDR2 is SYDVKM. The CDR3, as DNA: TGTGCCAGCAGTTTATCAGTTCAAGGTCGCGTCAATAGCAATCAGCCCCAGCATTTT. It yields the protein CASSLSVQGRVNSNQPQHF.

This chain connects TRBV27 to TRBJ1-4; no definite D call. The CDR3 has 17 amino acids. In germline, CDR1 is MNHEY, CDR2 SMNVEV (reference sequence). The V gene lost 5 bases and the J gene lost 3 bases, with 19 bases spanning the gap. CDR3 region: CASSTIPTRLPNEKLFF. In nucleotides, the CDR3 is TGTGCCAGCAGTACGATCCCCACCAGGCTCCCTAATGAAAAACTGTTTTTT.

This CDR3 reads CSVVSGLNTEAFF. CDR3 DNA sequence: TGCAGCGTTGTTTCAGGATTGAACACTGAAGCTTTCTTT. The chain carries TRBV29-1 and TRBJ1-1; D is undetermined. This CDR3 region has 13 residues. The germline V gene encodes CDR1 SQVTM and CDR2 ANQGSEA. V gave up 4 bases and J gave up 0 bases, with 9 bases separating them.

J is TRBJ1-1 and V is TRBV2; 8 bases fit TRBD1. J gave up 0 bases and V 9 bases, and 6 bases lay outside the gene matches. Germline V gives CDR1 SNHLY, CDR2 FYNNEI. CDR3 length: 14 residues. CDR3 loop: CARSTGGMNTEAFF. The CDR3 DNA reads as TGTGCCAGAAGCACAGGGGGGATGAACACTGAAGCTTTCTTT.

This chain connects TRBV5-4 to TRBJ2-7; D ambiguous. The CDR3 is 14 amino acids. The germline CDR1 and CDR2 sequences are SGHNT and YYREEE (reference sequence). The ends were cut back, 2 bases at V and 1 base at J, with 10 bases in the middle. CDR3 residues: CASSFSTKSYEQYF. In DNA, the CDR3 is TGTGCCAGCAGCTTTTCCACTAAATCCTACGAGCAGTACTTC.

The chain has TRBV25-1 and TRBJ1-1; TRBD1 is a possible D gene (6 bases). This CDR3 has 13 amino acids. In germline, CDR1 is MGHDK, CDR2 SYGVNS. Trimming took off 3 bases at V and 4 bases at J, with 9 bases between the two ends. The CDR3 sequence: CASSDTGFTEAFF. The DNA for the CDR3 is TGTGCCAGCAGTGACACAGGGTTCACTGAAGCTTTCTTT. The full variable domain, with the rest looked up from reference TRBV25-1 and TRBJ1-1, is EADIYQTPRYLVIGTGKKITLECSQTMGHDKMYWYQQDPGMELHLIHYSYGVNSTEKGDLSSESTVSRIRTEHFPLTLESARPSHTSQYLCASSDTGFTEAFFGQGTRLTVV.

The chain employs TRBV6-1 and TRBJ2-2; D not resolved. Trimming stripped 8 bases from V and 1 base from J, with 5 bases between. CDR3 length equals 12 residues. CDR1 and CDR2 (germline): MNHNS, SASEGT. The CDR3 is CASHWNTGELFF. In DNA, the CDR3 is TGTGCCAGCCACTGGAACACCGGGGAGCTGTTTTTT.

The chain uses TRBV6-1 and TRBJ1-5, with a possible D match to TRBD1 (6 bases). V gave up 2 bases and J gave up 4 bases, with 12 bases separating them. CDR1 is MNHNS, CDR2 SASEGT, per germline. CDR3 length: 15 residues. In nucleotides, the CDR3 is TGTGCCAGCAGTGAAACCGGGACACAAAATCAGCCCCAGCATTTT. Its translation is CASSETGTQNQPQHF.

This chain links TRBV7-2 with TRBJ2-3, with D perhaps TRBD1 (6 bases). The CDR3 totals 14 residues. Looked up from germline, CDR1 is SGHTA and CDR2 is FQGNSA. Trimming shortened V by 6 bases and J by 2 bases, and 12 bases separated the two germline ends. This CDR3 is CASRLQGYTDTQYF. CDR3 nucleotide sequence: TGTGCCAGCAGACTACAGGGTTACACAGATACGCAGTATTTT.

This chain links TRBV7-7 with TRBJ2-1; tentative D call: TRBD2 (5 bases). Germline values: CDR1 SSHAT, CDR2 FNYEAQ (reference sequence). The CDR3 totals 14 residues. With 2 bases removed from V and 8 bases from J, the gap between germline ends came to 13 bases. The CDR3 loop is CASSLRGSSYEQFF. The CDR3 nucleotides are TGTGCCAGCAGCTTACGAGGGAGCTCCTATGAGCAGTTCTTC.

This chain uses TRBV6-6 with TRBJ2-3; no reliable D call. The CDR3 loop spans 15 amino acids. Germline CDR1 reads MNHNY; CDR2 reads SVGAGI (reference sequence). Trimming removed 6 bases from V and 0 bases from J, with 13 bases in between. The CDR3 here is CASSRTWASTDTQYF. In DNA, the CDR3 is TGTGCCAGCAGCCGGACGTGGGCTAGCACAGATACGCAGTATTTT.

This chain uses TRBV7-9 with TRBJ2-5; the D is unclear. V was pared by 1 base and J by 9 bases, with 12 bases between. The germline CDR1 and CDR2 sequences are SEHNR and FQNEAQ (reference sequence). This CDR3 is built from 13 residues. The CDR3 DNA sequence: TGTGCCAGCAGCTTAGATGGTGTCGGCCCCCAGTACTTC. It encodes CASSLDGVGPQYF.

J is TRBJ2-7 and V is TRBV18; tentatively, D is TRBD2 (5 bases). Trimming took 4 bases from V and 0 from J, leaving 16 bases between them. Germline V gives CDR1 KGHSH, CDR2 LQKENI. This CDR3 comprises 16 residues. The CDR3 region is CASSLGPPGNSYEQYF. The CDR3 coding sequence is TGTGCCAGCTCACTCGGGCCTCCGGGGAACTCCTACGAGCAGTACTTC.

The chain has TRBV19 and TRBJ2-7; possibly TRBD2 for D (6 bases). Trimming shortened V by 3 bases and J by 0 bases, and 12 bases separated the two germline ends. Germline V gene lookup returns CDR1 LNHDA and CDR2 SQIVND (reference sequence). This CDR3 has 15 residues. The CDR3 nucleotides are TGTGCCAGTAGTATGCGACTAGGTCCCTCCTACGAGCAGTACTTC. Translated, it gives CASSMRLGPSYEQYF.

The CDR3 protein is CASSKLPTGGSSYNEQFF. For the CDR3, the DNA is TGTGCCAGCAGCAAACTACCCACAGGTGGGAGCTCCTACAATGAGCAGTTCTTC. V gene TRBV7-3 combines with J gene TRBJ2-1; D may match TRBD1 or TRBD2 (5 bases each). The length of the CDR3 is 18 residues. Trimming removed 5 bases at V and 0 bases at J, with 20 bases between. Germline V gene sequence: CDR1 SGHTA, CDR2 FQGTGA.

The chain carries TRBV7-2 and TRBJ2-5; possible D gene TRBD2, 5 bases. Germline CDR1 reads SGHTA; CDR2 reads FQGNSA. This CDR3 has 14 amino acids. The ends were cut back, 1 base at V and 2 bases at J, with 8 bases in the middle. In nucleotides, the CDR3 is TGTGCCAGCAGCTTAGTGCGGGCTCAAGAGACCCAGTACTTC. Translation gives CASSLVRAQETQYF.

The gene calls are TRBV10-2 and TRBJ1-5, with 8 nucleotides matching TRBD1. The CDR3 has 17 residues. Germline V lookup: CDR1 WSHSY, CDR2 SAAADI. V was clipped by 0 bases and J by 3 bases; unmatched bases: 7. Here the CDR3 DNA reads TGCGCCAGCAGTGAGTCGGCAGGGGGCTGGGTCAATCAGCCCCAGCATTTT. It encodes CASSESAGGWVNQPQHF.